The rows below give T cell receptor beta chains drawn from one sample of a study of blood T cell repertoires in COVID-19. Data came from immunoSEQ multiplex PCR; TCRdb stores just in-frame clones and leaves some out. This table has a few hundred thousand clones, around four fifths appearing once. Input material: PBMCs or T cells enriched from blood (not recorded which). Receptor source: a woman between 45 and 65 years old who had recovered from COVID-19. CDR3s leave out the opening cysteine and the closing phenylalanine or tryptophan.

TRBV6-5	ASSYSGTTAGGYT
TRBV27	ASRPTGKMAPLH
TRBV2	ASRGVMSYEQY
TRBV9	ASSPRQGAHKLF
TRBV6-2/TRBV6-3	ASSYTTTAGEAF
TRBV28	ASSLGGIDEKLF
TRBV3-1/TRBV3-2	ASSQDGGGRTQY
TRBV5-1	ASSLMRKAGVEAF
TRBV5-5	ASSLLGDYGYT
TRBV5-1	ASRPKPGQVDSYNEQF
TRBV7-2	ASSPMGQGTDTQY
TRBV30	AWRTNRGGGSPLH
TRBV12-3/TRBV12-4	ASSPGQGLEQY
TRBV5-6	ASSHRGYQPQH
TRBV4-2	ASSQIQGTYGYT
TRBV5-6	ASRRRDRDLSGYT
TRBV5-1	ASSQQGLSSGANVLT
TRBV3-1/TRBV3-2	VAGGVGTEAF
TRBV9	ASTPSLGGYEQF
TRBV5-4	ASSLGGEAYGYT
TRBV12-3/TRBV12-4	ASSLGANYGYT
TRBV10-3	AISSGYEQY
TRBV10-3	AISEGQGYEQY
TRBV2	ASSRDSTSGDTQY
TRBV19	ASKRGDSFNQPQH
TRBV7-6	ASSLGGRGVSGNTIY
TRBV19	ASSPGQGHVQPQH
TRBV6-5	ASMGELPNREQF
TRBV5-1	ASSPSGGVTYEQY
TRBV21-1	ASSKEYRGGSPLH
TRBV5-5	ASSFVASGVQETQY
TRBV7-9	ASSLDTGEAF
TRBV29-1	SATGEWNTEAF
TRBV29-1	SVDGTFTPNTEAF
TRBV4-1	ASSQVRPGQGGKLF
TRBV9	ASSVEQGEGEKLF
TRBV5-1	ASSFTTGNEKLF
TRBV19	ASSIEGPGNTIY
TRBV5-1	ASRHEDEQF
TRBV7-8	ASSFHNTEAF
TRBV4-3	ASSQDWGTTANYGYT
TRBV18	ASSPFRTSGSVTDTQY
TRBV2	ASTVGQTLYGYT
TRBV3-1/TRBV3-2	ASSQALYGYT
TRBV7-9	ASSLGGRPYGYT
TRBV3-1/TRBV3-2	ASREALSWTQY
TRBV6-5	ASTRTGTNEAF
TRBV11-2	ASSLGTRLADTQY
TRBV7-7	ASSPRPGGEPDTQY
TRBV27	ASSFRSTGGGETQY
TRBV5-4	ASSRPGTGVFGTEAF
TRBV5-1	ASSHFRSGNTTEAF
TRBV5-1	ASSSSGRAQQEQF